These T cell receptor beta chains were read from a single sample in a study of a mutant IDH1 vaccine in newly diagnosed glioma. Using immunoSEQ multiplex PCR, the repertoire was profiled, and TCRdb retains in-frame clones only, with some absent. The sample yields some 67,000 clones, around 88% seen once. Specimen: peripheral blood mononuclear cells (PBMCs), collected from a glioma patient treated with radiotherapy, temozolomide or both. Receptors originate from a young woman with glioma. Some clones in this sample may be carry-over from other donors' samples. Each CDR3 is given with its conserved first and last residue. A D gene is named only where the DNA matches it firmly. Size values are once, few and many counts, or a class for expanded clones, and some rows have none.

clone_size,j_call,v_call,d_call,cdr3_aa,cdr3_nt
NA,TRBJ1-1,TRBV4-3,NA,CASSQSLGGTEAFF,TGCGCCAGCAGCCAGAGCCTTGGTGGCACTGAAGCTTTCTTT
NA,TRBJ2-3,TRBV11-2,TRBD1,CASSSTPTGSKTDTQYF,TGTGCCAGCAGCTCAACCCCGACAGGGAGTAAGACAGATACGCAGTATTTT
NA,TRBJ2-2,TRBV5-4,TRBD1,CASSFLRQGGFTGELFF,TGTGCCAGCAGCTTCCTTCGACAGGGGGGTTTCACCGGGGAGCTGTTTTTT
NA,TRBJ1-1,TRBV18,TRBD1,CASSPRDRVKSTEAFF,TGTGCCAGCTCACCCCGGGACAGGGTAAAATCAACTGAAGCTTTCTTT
few,TRBJ1-1,TRBV5-4,NA,CASSPKGGGTEAFF,TGTGCCAGCAGCCCTAAGGGTGGGGGCACTGAAGCTTTCTTT
NA,TRBJ1-1,TRBV6-5,NA,CASSRGLTEAFF,TGTGCCAGCAGCCGGGGGCTAACTGAAGCTTTCTTT
once,TRBJ1-1,TRBV7-6,NA,CASSPRQILMNTEAFF,TGTGCCAGCAGCCCGCGACAGATTCTCATGAACACTGAAGCTTTCTTT
NA,TRBJ2-7,TRBV7-2,TRBD2,CASSLAGGEQYF,TGTGCCAGCAGCTTAGCGGGGGGGGAGCAGTACTTC
NA,TRBJ2-7,TRBV4-2,TRBD2,CASSPLAGGKYEQYF,TGTGCCAGCAGCCCCCTCGCGGGAGGGAAGTACGAGCAGTACTTC
NA,TRBJ1-2,TRBV30,NA,CAWSVLWGRANYGYTF,TGTGCCTGGAGTGTACTATGGGGCAGGGCCAACTATGGCTACACCTTC
NA,TRBJ2-2,TRBV27,NA,CASRASVSLAGELFF,TGTGCCAGCAGGGCAAGTGTATCGCTAGCGGGGGAGCTGTTTTTT
NA,TRBJ1-1,TRBV11-2,NA,CASSLWGRQAFF,TGTGCCAGCAGCTTATGGGGTCGACAAGCTTTCTTT
NA,TRBJ1-1,TRBV6-1,NA,CASRKTGVDEAFF,TGTGCCAGCAGGAAGACGGGGGTGGATGAAGCTTTCTTT
NA,TRBJ1-1,TRBV7-2,NA,CASSQTGTEAFF,TGTGCCAGCAGCCAAACGGGCACTGAAGCTTTCTTT
NA,TRBJ2-1,TRBV6-4,TRBD2,CASKKLAGEGNEQFF,TGTGCCAGCAAAAAACTAGCGGGAGAAGGTAATGAGCAGTTCTTC
NA,TRBJ2-2,TRBV19,NA,CASTRPGLRAGIQNTGELFF,TGTGCCAGTACCCGGCCGGGACTTAGGGCCGGTATCCAGAACACCGGGGAGCTGTTTTTT
once,TRBJ2-5,TRBV4-3,NA,CASSQDGGGLETQYF,TGCGCCAGCAGCCAAGACGGAGGGGGGCTGGAGACCCAGTACTTC
NA,TRBJ2-5,TRBV29-1,NA,CSVVYGVQETQYF,TGCAGCGTTGTATACGGGGTCCAAGAGACCCAGTACTTC
NA,TRBJ1-4,TRBV15,NA,CATSPTSTNEKLFF,TGTGCCACCAGCCCGACATCAACTAATGAAAAACTGTTTTTT
NA,TRBJ1-5,TRBV27,NA,CASSLSGSDQPQHF,TGTGCCAGCAGTTTATCAGGGTCCGATCAGCCCCAGCATTTT
NA,TRBJ2-6,TRBV19,NA,CASSIQGRTRSGANVLTF,TGTGCCAGTAGTATCCAGGGCAGGACGCGCTCTGGGGCCAACGTCCTGACTTTC
NA,TRBJ1-5,TRBV11-2,NA,CASSLDGRGNQPQHF,TGTGCCAGCAGCTTAGATGGGCGGGGCAATCAGCCCCAGCATTTT
NA,TRBJ2-2,TRBV5-4,NA,CASSSPSGDTGELFF,TGTGCCAGCAGCTCGCCGTCCGGGGACACCGGGGAGCTGTTTTTT
few,TRBJ2-7,TRBV10-1,NA,CASSEGRVNF,TGCGCCAGCAGTGAGGGACGGGTTAACTTC
NA,TRBJ2-7,TRBV7-2,NA,CASSFVGEQYF,TGTGCCAGCAGCTTTGTAGGCGAGCAGTACTTC
once,TRBJ2-7,TRBV6-1,TRBD2,CASTLSGTPSYEQYF,TGTGCCAGCACCTTGAGCGGGACTCCCTCCTACGAGCAGTACTTC
NA,TRBJ1-1,TRBV29-1,NA,CTTGGFDLLNTEAFF,TGCACCACTGGAGGGTTCGACTTGTTGAACACTGAAGCTTTCTTT
NA,TRBJ1-5,TRBV19,NA,CASSTVTGANQPQHF,TGTGCCAGTAGTACAGTCACGGGGGCGAATCAGCCCCAGCATTTT
once,TRBJ1-1,TRBV7-9,NA,CASRRRRELNTEAFF,TGTGCCAGCAGGCGAAGGAGGGAATTGAACACTGAAGCTTTCTTT
few,TRBJ1-5,TRBV6-5,NA,CATATRRDYQPQHF,TGTGCCACCGCGACCCGCCGAGATTACCAGCCCCAGCATTTT
NA,TRBJ1-2,TRBV4-3,NA,CASSQEGGRGGYTF,TGCGCCAGCAGCCAAGAAGGAGGGAGAGGAGGCTACACCTTC
NA,TRBJ1-4,TRBV15,NA,CATSRDRTNEKLFF,TGTGCCACCAGCAGAGATAGAACTAATGAAAAACTGTTTTTT
NA,TRBJ1-2,TRBV5-5,NA,CASSQRGVGPSNYGYTF,TGTGCCAGCAGCCAACGTGGGGTGGGGCCTTCTAACTATGGCTACACCTTC
few,TRBJ1-2,TRBV29-1,NA,CSVGDLGYTF,TGCAGCGTGGGGGACCTGGGCTACACCTTC
NA,TRBJ2-1,TRBV6-1,TRBD2,CASSEAGLAGPNEQFF,TGTGCCAGCAGTGAAGCAGGACTAGCGGGGCCCAATGAGCAGTTCTTC
few,TRBJ2-2,TRBV7-9,NA,CASSLPRATGELFF,TGTGCCAGCAGCTTACCCAGGGCCACCGGGGAGCTGTTTTTT
NA,TRBJ2-5,TRBV5-1,TRBD2,CASSLGIAGAFGETQYF,TGCGCCAGCAGCTTGGGTATAGCGGGGGCATTCGGGGAGACCCAGTACTTC
NA,TRBJ2-7,TRBV29-1,NA,CSVVDGAYEQYF,TGCAGCGTTGTGGACGGGGCCTACGAGCAGTACTTC
NA,TRBJ1-4,TRBV19,TRBD1,CASSGTGGTTNEKLFF,TGTGCCAGTAGTGGGACAGGGGGAACAACTAATGAAAAACTGTTTTTT
NA,TRBJ2-7,TRBV25-1,NA,CASRGGGAPSEQYF,TGTGCCAGCAGAGGAGGGGGGGCTCCCTCCGAGCAGTACTTC
NA,TRBJ1-1,TRBV11-3,NA,CASSVPIFEAFF,TGTGCCAGCAGCGTTCCGATCTTTGAAGCTTTCTTT
NA,TRBJ1-2,TRBV5-3,NA,CARSLGQGSRGYTF,TGTGCCAGAAGCTTGGGGCAGGGTTCTCGGGGCTACACCTTC
NA,TRBJ2-3,TRBV19,NA,CASSIDPSAPDTQYF,TGTGCCAGTAGTATAGATCCTTCGGCGCCAGATACGCAGTATTTT
NA,TRBJ2-7,TRBV7-9,NA,CASSLGRTLTEGYEQYF,TGTGCCAGCAGCTTAGGTAGGACACTCACCGAGGGCTACGAGCAGTACTTC
NA,TRBJ2-5,TRBV30,NA,CAWVRDGETQYF,TGTGCCTGGGTCCGAGACGGAGAGACCCAGTACTTC
NA,TRBJ1-4,TRBV5-6,NA,CASSPGAVIRDEKLFF,TGTGCCAGCAGCCCCGGAGCGGTCATTAGGGATGAAAAACTGTTTTTT
NA,TRBJ2-7,TRBV29-1,NA,CSVEDRVEVTAEQYF,TGCAGCGTTGAAGATCGGGTGGAGGTTACCGCCGAGCAGTACTTC
NA,TRBJ1-6,TRBV14,NA,CASSRGDPRNSPLHF,TGTGCCAGCAGCCGAGGGGACCCCCGTAATTCACCCCTCCACTTT
few,TRBJ1-5,TRBV29-1,NA,CSVGVGPGTQHF,TGCAGCGTTGGTGTGGGGCCGGGGACCCAGCATTTT
NA,TRBJ2-7,TRBV5-5,NA,CASSSLAGGNYEQYF,TGTGCCAGCAGCTCCCTGGCTGGGGGCAACTACGAGCAGTACTTC
NA,TRBJ2-7,TRBV27,NA,CASSFFPGVGYEQYF,TGTGCCAGCAGTTTTTTCCCGGGGGTGGGATACGAGCAGTACTTC
NA,TRBJ1-6,TRBV9,NA,CASSSRGSPLHF,TGTGCCAGCAGCTCCAGGGGTTCACCCCTCCACTTT
NA,TRBJ1-2,TRBV29-1,NA,CSVTVNYGYTF,TGCAGCGTGACAGTGAACTATGGCTACACCTTC
NA,TRBJ2-7,TRBV2,NA,CASLTWTYEQYF,TGTGCCAGCTTAACTTGGACCTACGAGCAGTACTTC
once,TRBJ1-5,TRBV5-1,NA,CASSLSGVETWHF,TGCGCCAGCAGCTTGTCAGGGGTGGAGACCTGGCATTTT
NA,TRBJ2-1,TRBV5-4,NA,CASSWGGNVYVEQFF,TGTGCCAGCAGTTGGGGGGGCAACGTTTACGTGGAGCAGTTCTTC
NA,TRBJ1-3,TRBV6-1,NA,CASSEAFGLVNTIYF,TGTGCCAGCAGTGAAGCGTTCGGGCTCGTAAACACCATATATTTT
once,TRBJ1-2,TRBV6-1,NA,CASNPGHGYTF,TGTGCCAGCAATCCTGGGCATGGCTACACCTTC
NA,TRBJ2-7,TRBV5-1,NA,CASSLANEQYF,TGCGCCAGCAGCTTGGCCAACGAGCAGTACTTC
NA,TRBJ2-7,TRBV27,TRBD1,CASSQGAEQYF,TGTGCCAGCAGTCAGGGGGCGGAGCAGTACTTC